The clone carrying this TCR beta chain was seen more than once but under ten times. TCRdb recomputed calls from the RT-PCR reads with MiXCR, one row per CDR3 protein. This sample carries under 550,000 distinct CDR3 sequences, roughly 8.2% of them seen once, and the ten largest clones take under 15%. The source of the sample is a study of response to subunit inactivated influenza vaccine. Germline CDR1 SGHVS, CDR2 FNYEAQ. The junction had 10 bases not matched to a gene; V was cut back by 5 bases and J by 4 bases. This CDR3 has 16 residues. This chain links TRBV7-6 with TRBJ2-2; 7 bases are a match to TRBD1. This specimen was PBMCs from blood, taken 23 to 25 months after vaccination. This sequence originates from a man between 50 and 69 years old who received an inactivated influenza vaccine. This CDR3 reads CASSTRQGRTTGELFF. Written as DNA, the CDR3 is TGTGCCAGCAGCACCCGACAGGGTCGCACCACCGGGGAGCTGTTTTTT.